Reported below is one TCR beta chain. What it binds is unknown. These data come from a study of CD8+ T cells in alopecia areata. Across the whole study: Patients in the treated group were given tofacitinib by mouth, 5 to 10 mg twice a day.

Investigators isolated RNA and reverse transcribed it into cDNA to act as the sequencing template. The data were produced by immunoSEQ multiplex PCR, yet TCRdb's version contains in-frame clones alone and is incomplete. Counted here are roughly 120,000 clones, less than 75% occurring once; the ten biggest clones make up around 30%. Treatment specified: oral pan-JAK inhibitor, 5-10 mg twice daily. Peripheral blood samples and lesional scalp punch biopsies were obtained from alopecia areata patients. Findings of the study overall: Scalp and blood samples kept many expanded lesional clones throughout tofacitinib.

Per germline, CDR1 LGHNA and CDR2 YSLEER. The CDR3 runs to 14 residues. Unmatched junction bases numbered 10, after V lost 7 bases and J lost 8 bases. This sequence was found in a human donor with alopecia areata. The sample in question was CD8+ T cells sorted from blood, obtained at week 4, from a patient treated with tofacitinib. The V gene is TRBV4-3, the J gene TRBJ2-1; 8 bases are shared with TRBD1. CDR3 sequence: CASTPRTGWDEQFF. CDR3 in DNA: TGCGCCAGCACCCCCCGGACAGGGTGGGATGAGCAGTTCTTC.